This entry describes one T cell receptor beta chain. Antigen: not known. TCRdb's copy holds only in-frame clones and misses some; the assay was immunoSEQ multiplex PCR. The sample lists around 20,000 clones, around 80% occurring once. This sample is drawn from a study of OX40 agonist ivuxolimab in advanced cancers. About the research overall: Ivuxolimab, which patients received intravenously every 2 weeks, was dosed at 0.01 to 10 mg/kg. Dose-escalation patients were diagnosed with hepatocellular carcinoma, melanoma, renal cell cancer or head and neck cancer. Study-level results: Low normalized T-cell clonal expansion was also seen in some nonresponders.

The CDR3 loop spans 16 amino acids. CDR1 is KGHSH, CDR2 LQKENI, per germline. The J segment lost 4 bases and the V segment lost 3 bases, leaving 8 bases of the junction unmatched. Collection of blood occurred at baseline, at cycle 4 day 1, and at cycle 7 day 1. The sequence was collected from an adult with an advanced solid tumor such as melanoma, head and neck, liver or kidney cancer. The sample here was CD4+ or CD8+ T cells sorted from blood, taken in a trial of the OX40 agonist ivuxolimab. The chain combines TRBV18 with TRBJ1-5; TRBD1 matches 8 bases. This CDR3 is CASSPIDRGRNQPQHF. CDR3 sequence (DNA): TGTGCCAGCTCACCGATAGACAGGGGACGAAATCAGCCCCAGCATTTT.